The 32 T cell receptor beta chains below come from one sample, sequenced in a study of blood T cell repertoires in COVID-19. Some clones are missing from TCRdb's copy, which holds only in-frame ones; the method was immunoSEQ multiplex PCR. The sample carries about 280,000 clones, 70% to 90% recorded once. Sequenced material: peripheral blood. These receptors all come from a woman in her 70s with acute or convalescent COVID-19.

V usage is TRBV9 and J usage is TRBJ2-7; 7 bases align to TRBD2. CDR1 and CDR2 (germline): SGDLS, YYNGEE. This CDR3 has 15 amino acids. Trimming cost V 0 bases and J 0 bases; bases outside gene matches: 3. CDR3 amino acids: CASSVGGGLSYEQYF. In DNA, the CDR3 is TGTGCCAGCAGCGTAGGCGGGGGTCTCTCCTACGAGCAGTACTTC.

The J gene is TRBJ1-2, the V gene TRBV30; TRBD1 is a possible D gene (5 bases). Germline CDR1 GTSNPN, CDR2 SVGIG (reference sequence). CDR3 length: 12 residues. Trimming shortened V by 3 bases and J by 8 bases, and 13 bases separated the two germline ends. The CDR3, as DNA: TGTGCCTGGAGGGCCCAGGGCCGGGGCTACACCTTC. It yields the protein CAWRAQGRGYTF.

The rearrangement uses TRBV5-5 and TRBJ1-6, with D maybe TRBD1 (5 bases). The length of the CDR3 is 13 residues. The V end was cut by 7 bases, the J end by 8 bases, with 13 bases between. The germline V gene has CDR1 SGHKS and CDR2 YYEKEE (reference sequence). This chain's CDR3 is CASAAGGDSPLHF. The CDR3 nucleotides are TGTGCCAGCGCCGCCGGGGGGGATTCACCCCTCCACTTT.

The genes are TRBV10-1 and TRBJ1-4; D is unresolved. Between the trimmed V and J ends, which lost 7 bases and 7 bases, there was a span of 13 bases. This CDR3 region has 13 residues. The germline CDR1 and CDR2 sequences are WNHNN and SYGVQD (reference sequence). The CDR3 reads CASKEGACEKLFF. The CDR3, as DNA: TGCGCCAGCAAGGAGGGCGCGTGTGAAAAACTGTTTTTT.

J is TRBJ2-1 and V is TRBV10-3; TRBD1 is a possible D gene (6 bases). V was trimmed by 4 bases and J by 0 bases, leaving 16 bases between them. Germline loops: CDR1 ENHRY, CDR2 SYGVKD. The CDR3 has 17 amino acids. The CDR3 reads CAISGQQGLSSYNEQFF. The CDR3 DNA sequence: TGTGCCATCAGTGGTCAACAGGGCCTGAGCTCCTACAATGAGCAGTTCTTC.

This clone was observed once. The chain combines TRBV19 with TRBJ2-2, with D possibly TRBD2 on 5 matching bases. The CDR3 is 16 residues long. The germline V gene encodes CDR1 LNHDA and CDR2 SQIVND (reference sequence). V was cut by 5 bases and J by 6 bases, with 19 bases left in between. This CDR3 reads CASSPKPGNGAGELFF. DNA of the CDR3: TGTGCCAGTAGTCCCAAGCCGGGAAACGGGGCCGGGGAGCTGTTTTTT.

A word on this clone: One end of the junction is discordant with germline, which a read error may explain. The V gene is TRBV5-1, the J gene TRBJ1-3; maybe TRBD1 (5 bases). Germline CDR1 SGHRS, CDR2 YFSETQ. This CDR3 is 11 amino acids long. CDR3 in DNA: TGTTCAGGGCGGCCTGGAAACACCATATATTTT. Its translation: CSGRPGNTIYF.

The V and J genes are TRBV2 and TRBJ2-5; 12 nucleotides line up with TRBD2. V trimming: 4 bases; J trimming: 7 bases; junction bases outside the gene matches: 7. This CDR3 has 15 residues. In germline, CDR1 is SNHLY, CDR2 FYNNEI. CDR3 sequence reads: CASSVTSGGPGTQYF. Here the CDR3 DNA reads TGTGCCAGCAGTGTGACTAGCGGGGGCCCCGGGACCCAGTACTTC.

The V gene is TRBV19, the J gene TRBJ1-1; a possible D gene is TRBD1 (5 bases). Deletions cut 3 bases from V and 0 bases from J, with 11 bases between. This CDR3 region has 15 residues. Germline CDR1 reads LNHDA; CDR2 reads SQIVND (reference sequence). CDR3 loop: CASSIHDSMNTEAFF. The CDR3 coding sequence is TGTGCCAGTAGTATTCACGACAGCATGAACACTGAAGCTTTCTTT.

This clone was picked up one time. The J gene is TRBJ1-3, the V gene TRBV5-5, with D possibly TRBD1 on 6 matching bases. This CDR3 has 16 amino acids. V was clipped by 0 bases and J by 4 bases, with 14 bases between them. Germline lookup yields CDR1 SGHKS and CDR2 YYEKEE (reference sequence). The CDR3 protein is CASSLGGQGPGNTIYF. CDR3 bases: TGTGCCAGCAGCTTGGGAGGGCAGGGGCCGGGAAACACCATATATTTT.

This chain connects TRBV7-2 to TRBJ2-7, with D perhaps TRBD2 (6 bases). Trimming pared 4 bases from V and 6 bases from J, leaving 16 bases between. The CDR3 totals 14 residues. Germline V gene sequence: CDR1 SGHTA, CDR2 FQGNSA. The CDR3 DNA sequence: TGTGCCAGCAGCTCCGTCCGGACTAACGCCGAGCAGTACTTC. The encoded protein is CASSSVRTNAEQYF.

The chain employs TRBV4-2 and TRBJ1-5, with 9 nucleotides matching TRBD1. V dropped 4 bases and J dropped 9; count of bases not matched to a gene: 4. CDR1 and CDR2 (germline): LGHNA, YNFKEQ. The CDR3 covers 13 residues. CDR3 nucleotide sequence: TGTGCCAGCAGCCGGGGGACAGGGCGGCCCCAGCATTTT. Translation gives CASSRGTGRPQHF.

The genes are TRBV3-1 (or the pseudogene TRBV3-2) and TRBJ1-2, with 8 positions matching TRBD1. The germline V gene has CDR1 LGHDT and CDR2 YNNKEL (reference sequence). The CDR3 totals 15 residues. With V trimmed by 10 bases and J by 4 bases, 14 bases remained unmatched. This chain's CDR3 is CANRSGQAIRYGYTF. The CDR3 DNA sequence: TGTGCCAACAGGTCGGGACAGGCCATACGCTATGGCTACACCTTC.

The genes are TRBV9 and TRBJ2-1, with 10 nucleotides matching TRBD1. With 6 bases clipped from V and 10 bases from J, the junction kept 16 bases outside the gene matches. This CDR3 contains 16 residues. Germline V gene sequence: CDR1 SGDLS, CDR2 YYNGEE. The CDR3 DNA is TGTGCCAGCATACATACCGGGACAGGGGTTAGGTTGGAGCAGTTCTTC. As protein: CASIHTGTGVRLEQFF.

V and J are TRBV6-6 and TRBJ1-6, with 10 bases that match TRBD1. The CDR3 extends over 16 amino acids. V trimming: 4 bases; J trimming: 7 bases; junction bases outside the gene matches: 7. Germline V lookup: CDR1 MNHNY, CDR2 SVGAGI (reference sequence). CDR3 bases: TGTGCCAGCAGTTCGGCCCCGGGACAGGGGAATTCACCCCTCCACTTT. It is translated as CASSSAPGQGNSPLHF.

The genes are TRBV11-2 and TRBJ1-2, with TRBD1 identical over 8 bases. Germline V gene data show CDR1 as SGHAT and CDR2 as FQNNGV. The V and J ends lost 5 bases and 8 bases, in that order; junction bases with no gene match: 10. This CDR3 spans 14 amino acids. As DNA, the CDR3 is TGTGCCAGCAGCCTGGCGGGACAGGTGGAGGGCTACACCTTC. Translating it yields CASSLAGQVEGYTF.

This clone was found a few times. The V gene is TRBV3-1 (or the pseudogene TRBV3-2), the J gene TRBJ1-2, with D unresolved. The germline CDR1 and CDR2 sequences are LGHDT and YNNKEL (reference sequence). This CDR3 is built from 13 residues. Deletions cut 2 bases from V and 6 bases from J, with 10 bases between. This chain's CDR3 is CASSQYSGDGYTF. In nucleotides, the CDR3 is TGTGCCAGCAGCCAATATTCCGGGGATGGCTACACCTTC.

The chain combines TRBV5-1 with TRBJ2-3, with D possibly matching TRBD2 (6 bases). The CDR3 consists of 16 residues. V dropped 4 bases and J dropped 2 bases, with 17 bases sitting between them. From germline, CDR1 is SGHRS and CDR2 YFSETQ. This CDR3 reads CASSHQPQRATDTQYF. CDR3 nucleotides: TGCGCCAGCAGCCACCAGCCCCAGCGGGCCACAGATACGCAGTATTTT.

The genes are TRBV4-2 and TRBJ1-6; the D gene is possibly TRBD1 (6 bases). CDR3 length equals 17 residues. Per germline, CDR1 LGHNA and CDR2 YNFKEQ. V lost 2 bases and J 0 bases, leaving 11 bases between the germline ends. CDR3 DNA: TGTGCCAGCAGCCAAACCGTACAGGGCTCCTATAATTCACCCCTCCACTTT. Translating it yields CASSQTVQGSYNSPLHF.

CDR3: CASSEGHQINYGYTF. CDR3 in DNA: TGTGCCAGCAGCGAAGGACACCAGATTAACTATGGCTACACCTTC. The chain joins TRBV7-8 to TRBJ1-2; the D gene is possibly TRBD1 (5 bases). The V end lost 5 bases, the J end lost 1 base, and 14 bases lay between the germline ends. Germline-derived CDR1 and CDR2 are SGHVS and FQNEAQ. CDR3 length equals 15 residues. Filled out from reference TRBV7-8 and TRBJ1-2, the complete variable domain reads GAGVSQSPRYKVAKRGQDVALRCDPISGHVSLFWYQQALGQGPEFLTYFQNEAQLDKSGLPSDRFFAERPEGSVSTLKIQRTQQEDSAVYLCASSEGHQINYGYTFGSGTRLTVV.

This chain uses TRBV3-1 (or the pseudogene TRBV3-2) with TRBJ2-7, with a weak D call TRBD2 (6 bases). V gave up 4 bases and J gave up 7 bases, with 17 bases separating them. Germline CDR1 and CDR2: LGHDT and YNNKEL (reference sequence). The CDR3 runs 14 residues. The CDR3 DNA reads TGTGCCAGCAGCCCCTGGGATGGTGCGGGGGAGCAGTACTTC. Its translation: CASSPWDGAGEQYF.

This sequence joins TRBV6-5 and TRBJ1-4, with 10 bases identical to TRBD1. Unmatched junction bases numbered 5, after V lost 6 bases and J lost 10 bases. This CDR3 comprises 13 residues. Germline CDR1 reads MNHEY; CDR2 reads SVGAGI. CDR3 sequence reads: CASRRQGAGKLFF. The CDR3 DNA is TGTGCCAGCAGACGACAGGGGGCAGGAAAACTGTTTTTT.

CDR3 nucleotide sequence: TGTGCCAGCAGCTTGGGGGCACAAGAGACCCAGTACTTC. Its translation is CASSLGAQETQYF. V is TRBV11-3 and J is TRBJ2-5; possibly TRBD1 for D (6 bases). CDR3 length: 13 residues. Trimming took 3 bases from V and 2 from J, leaving 7 bases between them. The germline gives CDR1 SGHNT, CDR2 YENEEA.

V usage is TRBV11-2 and J usage is TRBJ2-3; maybe TRBD2 (6 bases). The V gene's germline CDR1 is SGHAT and CDR2 FQNNGV. V was clipped by 3 bases and J by 6 bases, with 13 bases between them. This CDR3 is built from 14 residues. Here the CDR3 reads CASSFRDSRDTQYF. The CDR3 nucleotides read TGTGCCAGCAGCTTCCGGGACTCACGGGATACGCAGTATTTT.

The V gene is TRBV7-9, the J gene TRBJ2-1; a possible D gene is TRBD1 (6 bases). There are 15 residues in the CDR3. CDR1 and CDR2 from the germline V gene are SEHNR and FQNEAQ (reference sequence). V lost 1 base and J lost 6, with 13 bases in between. CDR3 bases: TGTGCCAGCAGCTTAGAGTGGGGGCCCTCCAATGAGCAGTTCTTC. Amino acid sequence: CASSLEWGPSNEQFF. The entire variable domain, with the rest obtained from reference TRBV7-9 and TRBJ2-1, is as follows: DTGVSQNPRHKITKRGQNVTFRCDPISEHNRLYWYRQTLGQGPEFLTYFQNEAQLEKSRLLSDRFSAERPKGSFSTLEIQRTEQGDSAMYLCASSLEWGPSNEQFFGPGTRLTVL.

V gene TRBV10-1 combines with J gene TRBJ1-1, with 9 positions matching TRBD1. V lost 3 bases to trimming and J lost 9 bases; unmatched junction nucleotides: 5. Germline V gene lookup returns CDR1 WNHNN and CDR2 SYGVQD (reference sequence). This CDR3 has 13 residues. The CDR3, as DNA: TGCGCCAGCAGTGACCGGGACAGGGACAAAGCTTTCTTT. Translated, it gives CASSDRDRDKAFF.

This clone came up once. The chain is built from TRBV4-1 and TRBJ1-2; 7 bases agree with TRBD1. The trim removed 3 bases at V and 3 bases at J, leaving 7 bases unmatched. CDR1 MGHRA and CDR2 YSYEKL come from the germline V gene. The CDR3 has 15 amino acids. The CDR3 spells CASSQPGQRDYGYTF. The CDR3 nucleotides are TGCGCCAGCAGCCAGCCGGGACAGAGAGACTATGGCTACACCTTC.

The chain joins TRBV28 to TRBJ2-7, with D possibly matching TRBD2 (5 bases). With 1 base removed from V and 5 bases from J, the gap between germline ends came to 21 bases. Germline loops: CDR1 MDHEN, CDR2 SYDVKM. The CDR3 runs 17 residues. CDR3 protein: CASSLYSRRTIRNEQYF. As DNA, the CDR3 is TGTGCCAGCAGTTTATATTCGAGGAGGACCATCAGAAACGAGCAGTACTTC.

The chain combines TRBV10-3 with TRBJ2-5; 13 bases agree with TRBD2. The CDR3 loop spans 15 amino acids. Germline V gene sequence: CDR1 ENHRY, CDR2 SYGVKD. The V gene end was trimmed by 10 bases and the J gene end by 5 bases; junction bases not matched to a gene: 10. The CDR3 is CATSLGLAGVETQYF. CDR3 sequence (DNA): TGTGCCACCAGCCTCGGACTAGCGGGGGTGGAGACCCAGTACTTC.

The chain employs TRBV12-5 and TRBJ2-5; 11 bases align to TRBD2. This CDR3 has 12 residues. The V gene's germline CDR1 is LGHNT and CDR2 FRNRAP. V gave up 9 bases and J gave up 5 bases; unmatched junction bases: 2. In DNA form, the CDR3 reads TGTGCTAGCGGACTAGCGGGCGAGACCCAGTACTTC. This translates into CASGLAGETQYF.

The V gene is TRBV15, the J gene TRBJ1-2; no clear D. Trimming cost V 5 bases and J 4 bases, with 14 bases left between them. The CDR3 covers 14 residues. The germline gives CDR1 LNHNV, CDR2 YYDKDF (reference sequence). CDR3 sequence: CATSAGEEAYGYTF. In DNA, the CDR3 is TGTGCCACCAGCGCGGGCGAGGAGGCCTATGGCTACACCTTC.

The V call is TRBV7-8, the J call TRBJ2-7, with a weak D call TRBD2 (5 bases). Trimming pared 5 bases from V and 6 bases from J, leaving 11 bases between. Germline CDR1 SGHVS, CDR2 FQNEAQ. This CDR3 is 12 amino acids long. The CDR3 region has the DNA TGTGCCAGCAGCGGTGTCCGGGGCGAGCAGTACTTC. Translated: CASSGVRGEQYF. The full variable domain, with the rest looked up from reference TRBV7-8 and TRBJ2-7, is GAGVSQSPRYKVAKRGQDVALRCDPISGHVSLFWYQQALGQGPEFLTYFQNEAQLDKSGLPSDRFFAERPEGSVSTLKIQRTQQEDSAVYLCASSGVRGEQYFGPGTRLTVT.